The clone carrying this T cell receptor (beta chain) turned up a few times. The entry originates in a study of T cells after yellow fever vaccination. General observations from the study: Sorted repertoires could include abundant contaminating clonotypes from bulk cells.

Per the germline V gene, CDR1 is DFQATT and CDR2 is SNEGSKA (reference sequence). CDR3 length: 16 residues. Trimming took 6 bases from V and 0 from J; bases not matched to a gene: 11. UMIs were added to TCR cDNA along with a universal primer site when it was made by 5'RACE template switching. TCRdb used MiXCR to reprocess the 5' RACE reads, holding one entry per CDR3 protein. The sample yields around 30,000 distinct CDR3 sequences, 6.3% seen once. The sequencing here drew on PBMCs, either bulk or a sorted T-cell subset (CD4+, CD8+, memory, or dextramer-sorted; not recorded which), taken on the day of the yellow fever booster vaccination. This chain connects TRBV20-1 to TRBJ2-1, with 7 nucleotides matching TRBD2. This receptor was obtained from a man aged 25 to 40 who received the YFV17D yellow fever vaccine. CDR3 in amino acids: CSARATSASSYNEQFF. In DNA, the CDR3 is TGCAGTGCCCGCGCCACTAGCGCGAGCTCCTACAATGAGCAGTTCTTC.